This T cell receptor (beta chain) appears in the sequencing data of a study of blood T cell repertoires in COVID-19. Study-level background: COVID-19 samples, acute and convalescent, were from the United States, Italy and Spain. PBMCs, B-cell-depleted T cells, or T cells were the source of the cDNA or gDNA that made up the material.

Original data processing: How many nucleated cells were present was estimated from reference gene primer amplification. Profiling relied on immunoSEQ multiplex PCR, and the TCRdb table lists in-frame clones only, not all of them. D and trimming come from the DNA, and the V and J calls and clone size come from that table. This table has a few hundred thousand clones, 80% to 90% appearing once. Trimming cost V 8 bases and J 0 bases, with 14 bases left between them. In germline, CDR1 is MNHEY, CDR2 SMNVEV (reference sequence). CDR3 size: 15 residues. The chain joins TRBV27 to TRBJ2-1, with D unclear. Sequenced input: peripheral blood. The clonotype was recovered from a woman aged 80 or over with acute or convalescent COVID-19. CDR3: CASLRSRSSYNEQFF. The CDR3 bases are TGTGCCAGCCTAAGATCTAGATCCTCCTACAATGAGCAGTTCTTC.